The 31 T cell receptor beta chains below all came from one sample that was sequenced in a study of sequential checkpoint blockade in melanoma. Noted treatment: randomized to nivolumab then ipilimumab (arm A) or the reverse (arm B). Assay used: immunoSEQ multiplex PCR; TCRdb lists only in-frame clones, some missing. The repertoire consists of approximately 5,500 clones, with 35% to 45% occurring once and the leading ten covering around 9%. The sequencing used tumor tissue (inferred from file names), collected from a patient given nivolumab and ipilimumab in sequence. The source of these receptors is a human donor with melanoma.

This chain links TRBV15 with TRBJ2-3; 10 bases match TRBD2. CDR1 and CDR2 (germline): LNHNV, YYDKDF (reference sequence). V shed 0 bases, J shed 3 bases, and the junction held 6 bases outside the gene matches. This CDR3 is 17 amino acids long. CDR3: CATSRDNLAGDTDTQYF. The DNA of the CDR3 is TGTGCCACCAGCAGAGATAACCTAGCGGGAGATACAGATACGCAGTATTTT.

This clone is medium-sized by share. V is TRBV19 and J is TRBJ1-2; 7 nucleotides match TRBD1. The CDR3 is made up of 14 amino acids. Germline V gene lookup returns CDR1 LNHDA and CDR2 SQIVND (reference sequence). V lost 1 base to trimming and J lost 3 bases; unmatched junction nucleotides: 2. The CDR3: CASSIGTGYYGYTF. CDR3 nucleotide sequence: TGTGCCAGTAGTATAGGGACAGGTTACTATGGCTACACCTTC. Filled out from reference TRBV19 and TRBJ1-2, the complete variable domain reads DGGITQSPKYLFRKEGQNVTLSCEQNLNHDAMYWYRQDPGQGLRLIYYSQIVNDFQKGDIAEGYSVSREKKESFPLTVTSAQKNPTAFYLCASSIGTGYYGYTFGSGTRLTVV.

In its sample, this clone was seen a few times. The J gene is TRBJ1-1, the V gene TRBV6-8, with D possibly being TRBD1 (5 bases). This CDR3 region has 13 residues. V lost 2 bases and J lost 3, with 7 bases in between. Per germline, CDR1 MNHGY and CDR2 SAAAGT. The CDR3 DNA reads TGTGCCAGCAGTTACGGCAGGGACACTGAAGCTTTCTTT. Its protein product is CASSYGRDTEAFF.

The chain joins TRBV14 to TRBJ1-1, with D possibly being TRBD1 (5 bases). V gave up 1 base and J gave up 0 bases, with 6 bases separating them. The CDR3 has 14 residues. Germline CDR1 reads SGHDN; CDR2 reads FVKESK. CDR3 coding DNA: TGTGCCAGCAGCCAAGCAGGGTTGAACACTGAAGCTTTCTTT. Protein sequence: CASSQAGLNTEAFF. The full variable domain, in which reference TRBV14 and TRBJ1-1 provide the parts outside the CDR3, is EAGVTQFPSHSVIEKGQTVTLRCDPISGHDNLYWYRRVMGKEIKFLLHFVKESKQDESGMPNNRFLAERTGGTYSTLKVQPAELEDSGVYFCASSQAGLNTEAFFGQGTRLTVV.

This rearrangement joins TRBV11-3 to TRBJ2-5, with 8 bases lining up with TRBD1. This CDR3 is built from 15 residues. The germline V gene has CDR1 SGHNT and CDR2 YENEEA. Germline trimming cut 5 bases from V and 1 base from J; bases unmatched to any gene: 6. DNA for the CDR3: TGTGCCAGCAGCCCCCCCGGGACAGGCCAAGAGACCCAGTACTTC. Translating it yields CASSPPGTGQETQYF.

V and J are TRBV11-3 and TRBJ1-1; 12 nucleotides match TRBD1. The CDR3 is 16 amino acids. Germline trimming cut 5 bases from V and 8 bases from J; bases unmatched to any gene: 12. CDR1 is SGHNT and CDR2 is YENEEA in the germline V gene. CDR3 protein: CASSLRPGTGGGEAFF. Written as DNA, the CDR3 is TGTGCCAGCAGCCTCCGTCCCGGGACAGGGGGCGGGGAAGCTTTCTTT.

This clone ranks as medium-sized. The genes are TRBV30 and TRBJ2-3; TRBD1 matches at 7 bases. The V segment lost 0 bases and the J segment 0 bases; nucleotides outside the gene matches: 18. CDR1 and CDR2 from the germline V gene are GTSNPN and SVGIG (reference sequence). The CDR3 runs 20 residues. The CDR3 bases are TGTGCCTGGAGTGTCCTACGCCCAATCGGGACAGTGTATAGCACAGATACGCAGTATTTT. The encoded protein is CAWSVLRPIGTVYSTDTQYF.

This chain links TRBV25-1 with TRBJ2-3; 8 nucleotides agree with TRBD2. Trimming removed 1 base from V and 1 base from J; junction bases left unmatched: 4. The CDR3 extends over 16 amino acids. The germline gives CDR1 MGHDK, CDR2 SYGVNS. This CDR3 is CASSEWTSSRTDTQYF. The CDR3 DNA is TGTGCCAGCAGTGAATGGACTAGCAGCCGCACAGATACGCAGTATTTT.

The chain uses TRBV5-1 and TRBJ2-1, with 9 bases identical to TRBD2. V lost 4 bases, J lost 9 bases, and 11 bases stayed unmatched. The length of the CDR3 is 15 residues. In germline, CDR1 is SGHRS, CDR2 YFSETQ. CDR3 sequence (DNA): TGCGCCAGCAGCGCCGGGACTAGCCCATCTGGTGAGCAGTTCTTC. Translating it yields CASSAGTSPSGEQFF.

This rearrangement joins TRBV5-1 to TRBJ2-1; 10 bases are a match to TRBD2. Looked up from germline, CDR1 is SGHRS and CDR2 is YFSETQ. The CDR3 loop spans 15 amino acids. The ends lost 0 bases at V and 8 bases at J; junction bases unmatched: 5. The CDR3 reads CASSLEGSGRHEQFF. For the CDR3, the DNA is TGCGCCAGCAGCTTGGAGGGTAGCGGGAGGCATGAGCAGTTCTTC.

This clone was seen only a few times. This rearrangement joins TRBV6-8 to TRBJ2-3; D is uncertain. V was cut by 7 bases and J by 6 bases, with 17 bases left in between. The CDR3 consists of 14 residues. Germline CDR1 and CDR2: MNHGY and SAAAGT. The CDR3 loop reads CASTRQLRRDTQYF. Written as DNA, the CDR3 is TGTGCCAGCACGAGGCAGTTAAGGCGGGATACGCAGTATTTT.

In this sample, this clone turned up a few times. This chain connects TRBV1 to TRBJ1-1; the table's D gene call, TRBD1, was not cross checked with the DNA. TRBV1 is a pseudogene segment. The length of the CDR3 is 16 residues. Written as DNA, the CDR3 is TGCGCCAGCACCCGTAGTTACAGGGGGATGAACACTGAAGCTTTCTTT. Protein sequence: CASTRSYRGMNTEAFF.

This clone was observed a few times. The gene calls are TRBV6-8 and TRBJ1-1; unclear D gene. Germline V lookup: CDR1 MNHGY, CDR2 SAAAGT. CDR3 length equals 13 residues. The ends were cut back, 6 bases at V and 0 bases at J, with 8 bases in the middle. The CDR3 reads CASRKSLNTEAFF. The CDR3 nucleotides are TGTGCCAGCAGGAAAAGCCTGAACACTGAAGCTTTCTTT.

This clone is judged medium-sized. The chain uses TRBV11-3 and TRBJ2-1; the match to TRBD1 covers 8 bases. Germline V gives CDR1 SGHNT, CDR2 YENEEA. This CDR3 region has 14 residues. V shed 3 bases, J shed 7 bases, and the junction held 5 bases outside the gene matches. The CDR3 DNA is TGTGCCAGCAGCTTGGGGCAGGGGGCGAATGAGCAGTTCTTC. Residues: CASSLGQGANEQFF. Full variable domain (missing parts from reference TRBV11-3 and TRBJ2-1): EAGVVQSPRYKIIEKKQPVAFWCNPISGHNTLYWYLQNLGQGPELLIRYENEEAVDDSQLPKDRFSAERLKGVDSTLKIQPAELGDSAVYLCASSLGQGANEQFFGPGTRLTVL.

This clone was recorded only once. The chain joins TRBV14 to TRBJ2-3; D possibly corresponds to TRBD2 (6 bases). Germline loops: CDR1 SGHDN, CDR2 FVKESK. Trimming took 1 base from V and 2 from J, leaving 10 bases between them. This CDR3 has 15 amino acids. CDR3 sequence reads: CASSQVEGNTDTQYF. The CDR3 DNA reads as TGTGCCAGCAGCCAAGTGGAGGGAAACACAGATACGCAGTATTTT.

The chain carries TRBV5-1 and TRBJ2-7; 9 nucleotides align to TRBD2. CDR3 size: 16 residues. The V gene's germline CDR1 is SGHRS and CDR2 YFSETQ. Trimming cost V 4 bases and J 3 bases; bases outside gene matches: 11. The CDR3 DNA follows: TGCGCCAGCAGCCACTCGGGACTAGCCGCAGGCTACGAGCAGTACTTC. Protein product: CASSHSGLAAGYEQYF.

The rearrangement joins TRBV18 to TRBJ2-5, with TRBD2 as a possible D gene (5 bases). Germline CDR1 KGHSH, CDR2 LQKENI. Trimming shortened V by 3 bases and J by 2 bases, and 19 bases separated the two germline ends. CDR3 length equals 17 residues. The CDR3 nucleotides are TGTGCCAGCTCACCTAAGCTCTCTAGCTCCGGACAAGAGACCCAGTACTTC. As protein: CASSPKLSSSGQETQYF. The complete variable domain, with remaining parts taken from reference TRBV18 and TRBJ2-5, reads NAGVMQNPRHLVRRRGQEARLRCSPMKGHSHVYWYRQLPEEGLKFMVYLQKENIIDESGMPKERFSAEFPKEGPSILRIQQVVRGDSAAYFCASSPKLSSSGQETQYFGPGTRLLVL.

CDR3 protein: CASSAFDFVGLEQYF. The CDR3 bases are TGTGCCAGCAGTGCCTTTGACTTTGTGGGCCTCGAGCAGTACTTC. The rearrangement joins TRBV6-8 to TRBJ2-7; no definite D call. The V end lost 5 bases, the J end lost 6 bases, and 20 bases lay between the germline ends. The CDR3 spans 15 residues. CDR1 is MNHGY, CDR2 SAAAGT, per germline.

The V call is TRBV5-1, the J call TRBJ2-1, with 9 bases identical to TRBD1. Germline CDR1 and CDR2: SGHRS and YFSETQ. Trimming took 4 bases from V and 6 from J; bases not matched to a gene: 8. CDR3 length equals 15 residues. Written as DNA, the CDR3 is TGCGCCAGCAGCCTAGGGACAGGGTGGATCAATGAGCAGTTCTTC. Its translation is CASSLGTGWINEQFF.

The chain recombines TRBV5-1 with TRBJ2-4; D is perhaps TRBD1 or TRBD2 (6 bases each). This CDR3 is built from 14 residues. The germline gives CDR1 SGHRS, CDR2 YFSETQ. V was clipped by 1 base and J by 5 bases, with 10 bases between them. The CDR3 nucleotides read TGCGCCAGCAGCTTGACGGGGGCCCAAAACATTCAGTACTTC. Amino acid sequence: CASSLTGAQNIQYF.

The rearrangement joins TRBV28 to TRBJ1-1, with TRBD1 identical over 8 bases. Germline-derived CDR1 and CDR2 are MDHEN and SYDVKM. The junction had 6 bases not matched to a gene; V was cut back by 4 bases and J by 8 bases. This CDR3 is 13 amino acids long. CDR3 protein: CASSSGTGTEAFF. In nucleotides, the CDR3 is TGTGCCAGCAGTTCCGGGACAGGCACCGAAGCTTTCTTT.

This clone has a handful of counts. As DNA, the CDR3 is TGTGCCAGCAGTTCCCCAGGGGGCTGGTACGAGCAGTACTTC. Protein: CASSSPGGWYEQYF. The V and J genes are TRBV6-8 and TRBJ2-7; 8 bases agree with TRBD1. The CDR3 consists of 14 residues. Germline CDR1 MNHGY, CDR2 SAAAGT. Germline trimming cut 4 bases from V and 4 bases from J; bases unmatched to any gene: 6.

There are a few counts of this clone. The V call is TRBV6-8, the J call TRBJ2-7; unclear D gene. This CDR3 contains 14 residues. Per the germline V gene, CDR1 is MNHGY and CDR2 is SAAAGT. V gave up 7 bases and J gave up 3 bases, with 16 bases separating them. CDR3 bases: TGTGCCAGCAACACCCGGAGTTCCCTCTACGAGCAGTACTTC. It translates to CASNTRSSLYEQYF.

V usage is TRBV2 and J usage is TRBJ2-3; 9 bases fit TRBD1. This CDR3 spans 15 amino acids. Germline CDR1 reads SNHLY; CDR2 reads FYNNEI. The ends lost 6 bases at V and 4 bases at J; junction bases unmatched: 8. The CDR3 DNA sequence: TGTGCCAGCAGCCAACAGGGGGCATTCGCAGATACGCAGTATTTT. This gives the protein CASSQQGAFADTQYF.

The V call is TRBV19, the J call TRBJ1-5, with unresolved D. CDR3 length: 15 amino acids. The germline CDR1 and CDR2 sequences are LNHDA and SQIVND (reference sequence). Trimming pared 7 bases from V and 2 bases from J, leaving 15 bases between. The CDR3 spells CASTRSIRGNQPQHF. DNA of the CDR3: TGTGCCAGTACTCGGTCGATTCGGGGCAATCAGCCCCAGCATTTT.

The genes are TRBV14 and TRBJ2-1; 7 bases agree with TRBD2. In germline, CDR1 is SGHDN, CDR2 FVKESK. This CDR3 region has 18 residues. V was clipped by 1 base and J by 6 bases; unmatched bases: 15. CDR3 loop: CASSQAETSFLVSNEQFF. CDR3 bases: TGTGCCAGCAGCCAAGCCGAGACTAGCTTTTTAGTATCCAATGAGCAGTTCTTC.

The chain carries TRBV18 and TRBJ1-1; D is ambiguous. In germline, CDR1 is KGHSH, CDR2 LQKENI. This CDR3 is built from 15 residues. V lost 2 bases to trimming and J lost 1 base, with 11 bases between them. CDR3 in amino acids: CASSPTNRPNTEAFF. CDR3 bases: TGTGCCAGCTCACCAACTAACAGACCGAACACTGAAGCTTTCTTT. The full variable domain, in which reference TRBV18 and TRBJ1-1 provide the parts outside the CDR3, is NAGVMQNPRHLVRRRGQEARLRCSPMKGHSHVYWYRQLPEEGLKFMVYLQKENIIDESGMPKERFSAEFPKEGPSILRIQQVVRGDSAAYFCASSPTNRPNTEAFFGQGTRLTVV.

The V gene is TRBV7-1, the J gene TRBJ2-1; 7 bases map to TRBD1. TRBV7-1 belongs to the ORF category, with a function that is uncertain. The CDR3 runs 13 residues. V was pared by 4 bases and J by 5 bases, with 2 bases of the junction left unmatched. CDR3 amino acids: CASSLDRDNEQFF. The CDR3 nucleotides read TGTGCCAGCAGCTTAGACAGGGACAATGAGCAGTTCTTC.

By frequency in the sample, this clone is medium-sized. This sequence joins TRBV28 and TRBJ1-1, with D perhaps TRBD1 (6 bases). Looked up from germline, CDR1 is MDHEN and CDR2 is SYDVKM. The length of the CDR3 is 14 residues. Trimming stripped 10 bases from V and 4 bases from J, with 19 bases between. The DNA of the CDR3 is TGTGCCATCACGTCGGGGGCTCTCGGCACTGAAGCTTTCTTT. Translating gives CAITSGALGTEAFF.

This chain joins TRBV19 and TRBJ2-1; 12 nucleotides match TRBD1. The V and J ends lost 3 bases and 11 bases, in that order; junction bases with no gene match: 8. The CDR3 is made up of 15 amino acids. The germline CDR1 and CDR2 sequences are LNHDA and SQIVND (reference sequence). CDR3 nucleotide sequence: TGTGCCAGTAGTATTGGGACAGGGGGCCCAATGAAGCAGTTCTTC. Its protein is CASSIGTGGPMKQFF. Full variable domain (rest looked up from reference TRBV19 and TRBJ2-1): DGGITQSPKYLFRKEGQNVTLSCEQNLNHDAMYWYRQDPGQGLRLIYYSQIVNDFQKGDIAEGYSVSREKKESFPLTVTSAQKNPTAFYLCASSIGTGGPMKQFFGPGTRLTVL.

This clone came up a few times. The chain links TRBV14 to TRBJ2-1; no clear D gene. This CDR3 region has 11 residues. Trimming removed 1 base from V and 13 bases from J, with 8 bases in between. CDR1 and CDR2 from the germline V gene are SGHDN and FVKESK. CDR3 sequence (DNA): TGTGCCAGCAGCCAAGGGGTTTTACAGTTCTTC. Its translation is CASSQGVLQFF. Complete variable domain (other parts from reference TRBV14 and TRBJ2-1): EAGVTQFPSHSVIEKGQTVTLRCDPISGHDNLYWYRRVMGKEIKFLLHFVKESKQDESGMPNNRFLAERTGGTYSTLKVQPAELEDSGVYFCASSQGVLQFFGPGTRLTVL.